This TCR beta chain was identified in a study of blood T cells in healthy people across ages. Study context: There was about one barcoded beta molecule captured by template switching per two T cells. General study findings and limits: Diversity of TCR beta per million T cells declined in a roughly linear way with age.

This clonotype was recorded many times. Its matching antigen is unknown. V dropped 4 bases and J dropped 0 bases, with 11 bases sitting between them. The CDR3 has 15 residues. The V gene's germline CDR1 is SGHTA and CDR2 FQGNSA. Whenever a sample was processed, at least 7 million PBMCs were isolated. It was with a sample-barcoded 5' primer and a J-beta primer mix that a second PCR of about 6 to 12 cycles was run. Researchers report that a template-switch adaptor with 12 random nucleotides tagged each cDNA molecule. Each CDR3 protein gets one entry after TCRdb re-called the 5' RACE reads with MiXCR. The table records more than 800,000 distinct CDR3 sequences, around 26% of them present only once.

V usage is TRBV7-2 and J usage is TRBJ2-3; no clear D. The origin of this receptor is a woman of 80 years or more in good health. The sample consisted of blood. DNA of the CDR3: TGTGCCAGCAGCTCACAGCTAACTAGCACAGATACGCAGTATTTT. Translating gives CASSSQLTSTDTQYF.